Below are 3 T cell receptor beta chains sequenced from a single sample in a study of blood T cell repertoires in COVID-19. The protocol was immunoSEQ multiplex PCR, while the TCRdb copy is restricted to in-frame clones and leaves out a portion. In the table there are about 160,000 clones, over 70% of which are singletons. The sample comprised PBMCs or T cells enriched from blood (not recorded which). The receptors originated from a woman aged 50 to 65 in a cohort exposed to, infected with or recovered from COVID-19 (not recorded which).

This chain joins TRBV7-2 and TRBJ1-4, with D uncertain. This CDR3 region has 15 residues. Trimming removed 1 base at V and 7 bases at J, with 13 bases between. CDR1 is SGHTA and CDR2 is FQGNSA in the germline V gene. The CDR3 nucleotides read TGTGCCAGCAGCTTAGATCTCGCCTGGAGTGAAAAACTGTTTTTT. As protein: CASSLDLAWSEKLFF. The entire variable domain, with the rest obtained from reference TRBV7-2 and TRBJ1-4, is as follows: GAGVSQSPSNKVTEKGKDVELRCDPISGHTALYWYRQSLGQGLEFLIYFQGNSAPDKSGLPSDRFSAERTGGSVSTLTIQRTQQEDSAVYLCASSLDLAWSEKLFFGSGTQLSVL.

The CDR3 DNA reads TGTGCTAGTGGACCCGGGACAGGGGGGACCCAGTACTTC. Its translation is CASGPGTGGTQYF. The rearrangement uses TRBV12-5 and TRBJ2-5; 11 nucleotides align to TRBD1. The CDR3 is 13 residues long. Germline CDR1 reads LGHNT; CDR2 reads FRNRAP. The junction had 4 bases not matched to a gene; V was cut back by 6 bases and J by 7 bases. Filled out from reference TRBV12-5 and TRBJ2-5, the complete variable domain reads DARVTQTPRHKVTEMGQEVTMRCQPILGHNTVFWYRQTMMQGLELLAYFRNRAPLDDSGMPKDRFSAEMPDATLATLKIQPSEPRDSAVYFCASGPGTGGTQYFGPGTRLLVL.

The CDR3 loop reads CASSSWTGKGLGEQFF. The CDR3 DNA is TGTGCCAGCAGTAGCTGGACAGGGAAGGGACTCGGTGAGCAGTTCTTC. The rearrangement links TRBV6-2 or TRBV6-3 to TRBJ2-1; 8 positions agree with TRBD1. V lost 5 bases and J lost 9; bases outside the gene matches: 15. The length of the CDR3 is 16 residues. Germline CDR1 reads MNHEY; CDR2 reads SVGEGT.